The 8 T cell receptor beta chains presented below share a single source sample, sequenced in a study of cytomegalovirus exposure and HLA in healthy donors. The repertoire was sequenced with immunoSEQ multiplex PCR; TCRdb's copy has only in-frame clones and lacks some. The sample lists 200,000 to 300,000 clones; about 90% were seen once. Sequenced sample: PBMCs. The receptors derive from a man aged 18 to 30 in good health and CMV-seropositive.

The rearrangement links TRBV2 to TRBJ2-6, with unresolved D. In germline, CDR1 is SNHLY, CDR2 FYNNEI. Between the trimmed V and J ends, which lost 6 bases and 1 base, there was a span of 13 bases. This CDR3 region has 16 residues. The CDR3 DNA sequence: TGTGCCAGCAGGGGAATTACAGCTTCTGGGGCCAACGTCCTGACTTTC. It is translated as CASRGITASGANVLTF. Filled out from reference TRBV2 and TRBJ2-6, the complete variable domain reads EPEVTQTPSHQVTQMGQEVILRCVPISNHLYFYWYRQILGQKVEFLVSFYNNEISEKSEIFDDQFSVERPDGSNFTLKIRSTKLEDSAMYFCASRGITASGANVLTFGAGSRLTVL.

Turning to this clone: Other DNA sequences from this sample encode an identical CDR3 as well. The chain recombines TRBV30 with TRBJ1-1; D gene ambiguous. CDR1 and CDR2 from the germline V gene are GTSNPN and SVGIG (reference sequence). Between the trimmed V and J ends, which lost 0 bases and 1 base, there was a span of 6 bases. There are 13 residues in the CDR3. The CDR3 loop reads CAWSVGGNTEAFF. Here the CDR3 DNA reads TGTGCCTGGAGTGTTGGTGGGAACACTGAAGCTTTCTTT.

This rearrangement joins TRBV11-1 to TRBJ2-2, with 10 bases identical to TRBD2. Trimming at V came to 6 bases and at J to 4 bases, leaving 2 bases not matched to a gene. There are 14 residues in the CDR3. Germline V gives CDR1 SGHAT, CDR2 FQDESV (reference sequence). The CDR3 nucleotides read TGTGCCAGCAGGAGCGGGAGGGCCACCGGGGAGCTGTTTTTT. It is translated as CASRSGRATGELFF.

V and J are TRBV7-8 and TRBJ1-5; 8 bases agree with TRBD1. The CDR3 contains 15 residues. The junction had 2 bases not matched to a gene; V was cut back by 4 bases and J by 0 bases. CDR1 is SGHVS, CDR2 FQNEAQ, per germline. CDR3: CASSSGQGSNQPQHF. The CDR3 DNA is TGTGCCAGCAGCTCTGGACAGGGTAGCAATCAGCCCCAGCATTTT.

The V gene is TRBV5-1, the J gene TRBJ2-1; unclear D gene. V was cut by 4 bases and J by 4 bases, with 15 bases left in between. This CDR3 comprises 15 residues. Germline values: CDR1 SGHRS, CDR2 YFSETQ. Here the CDR3 reads CASSTTRTEYNEQFF. Here the CDR3 DNA reads TGCGCCAGCAGCACAACACGGACGGAATACAATGAGCAGTTCTTC.

This clone was picked up one time. The chain links TRBV5-1 to TRBJ2-7, with TRBD2 matching 8 bases. Germline CDR1 is SGHRS and CDR2 is YFSETQ. Losses at the gene ends were 4 bases for V and 6 bases for J; bases not matched to a gene: 12. The CDR3 covers 15 residues. The CDR3 region is CASSLYSGLASEQYF. CDR3 bases: TGCGCCAGCAGCCTGTACAGTGGACTAGCCTCCGAGCAGTACTTC.

The chain employs TRBV6-5 and TRBJ2-7; 10 bases agree with TRBD1. V dropped 5 bases and J dropped 4; count of bases not matched to a gene: 8. The CDR3 totals 15 residues. From germline, CDR1 is MNHEY and CDR2 SVGAGI. The CDR3, as DNA: TGTGCCAGCAGTGCCGCCGGGACAGGGGCGTACGAGCAGTACTTC. As protein: CASSAAGTGAYEQYF.

This clone appeared a single time. This specimen includes other DNA sequences encoding the same CDR3. The gene calls are TRBV6-4 and TRBJ2-1; D is possibly TRBD1 or TRBD2 (5 bases each). This CDR3 region has 15 residues. Trimming removed 0 bases at V and 3 bases at J, with 9 bases between. In germline, CDR1 is MRHNA, CDR2 SNTAGT. The CDR3 spells CASSDSAGSYNEQFF. In DNA, the CDR3 is TGTGCCAGCAGTGACTCAGCAGGGAGCTACAATGAGCAGTTCTTC.